The rows below give T cell receptor beta chains drawn from one sample of a study of graft-versus-host responses after intestinal transplantation. No antigens are known for them. Sequencing was performed with immunoSEQ multiplex PCR; in TCRdb, only in-frame clones are kept and a portion is missing. The table lists about 84,000 clones, around 93% of them singletons. Material: unstimulated CD4+ T cells sorted from spleen or lymph node cells, obtained before transplant. These TCRs come from a human donor who was the organ donor for an intestinal transplant. Both conserved end residues are part of each CDR3. A D gene is named only where the DNA matches it firmly. The listing skips clone size in some rows; elsewhere it reads once, few, many or a size class.

>TRBJ1-5|NA|NA|TRBV18
CASSPAQGNQPQHF
TGTGCCAGCTCACCTGCACAGGGCAATCAGCCCCAGCATTTT
>TRBJ2-5|NA|TRBD2|TRBV7-9
CASSLLAGVKETQYF
TGTGCCAGCAGCTTACTAGCGGGAGTAAAAGAGACCCAGTACTTC
>TRBJ1-2|NA|NA|TRBV11-2
CASSLVAGNYGYTF
TGTGCCAGCAGCTTAGTTGCAGGGAACTATGGCTACACCTTC
>TRBJ2-7|NA|NA|TRBV27
CASSRRGVDEQYF
TGTGCCAGCAGTCGCAGGGGTGTCGACGAGCAGTACTTC
>TRBJ2-7|NA|NA|TRBV10-3
CAIRLGGGEGLYEQYF
TGTGCCATCCGACTTGGAGGGGGGGAAGGGTTGTACGAGCAGTACTTC
>TRBJ1-5|NA|NA|TRBV2
CASSGSPLTAQHF
TGTGCCAGCAGTGGTAGCCCGCTGACGGCCCAGCATTTT
>TRBJ1-1|NA|NA|TRBV2
CASRHGTPNTEAFF
TGTGCCAGCAGACACGGGACACCGAACACTGAAGCTTTCTTT
>TRBJ1-3|NA|NA|TRBV5-8
CASSLGQVSGNTIYF
TGTGCCAGCAGCTTGGGGCAGGTCTCTGGAAACACCATATATTTT
>TRBJ2-7|NA|NA|TRBV6-5
CASTDSPALGEQYF
TGTGCCAGCACCGACAGTCCTGCATTGGGCGAGCAGTACTTC
>TRBJ2-5|NA|NA|TRBV19
CASLELTAKKETQYF
TGTGCCAGTCTTGAGTTGACAGCCAAAAAAGAGACCCAGTACTTC
>TRBJ1-1|NA|NA|TRBV9
CASSVDGIGGAFF
TGTGCCAGCAGCGTAGATGGTATCGGGGGAGCTTTCTTT
>TRBJ2-3|NA|NA|TRBV6-5
CASSYVGGGTQYF
TGTGCCAGCAGTTACGTCGGGGGTGGTACGCAGTATTTT
>TRBJ2-7|NA|TRBD1|TRBV5-1
CASSWRQGLSYEQYF
TGCGCCAGCAGCTGGCGACAGGGGCTATCCTACGAGCAGTACTTC
>TRBJ1-3|NA|NA|TRBV5-5
CASSLSLGNTIYF
TGTGCCAGCAGCTTGTCCCTTGGAAACACCATATATTTT
>TRBJ2-2|NA|TRBD2|TRBV19
CASSPGLPNTGELFF
TGTGCCAGTAGCCCGGGACTACCGAACACCGGGGAGCTGTTTTTT
>TRBJ2-5|NA|NA|TRBV2
CASRDTPRLFGETQYF
TGTGCCAGCAGGGATACCCCTAGACTCTTCGGGGAGACCCAGTACTTC
>TRBJ2-1|NA|NA|TRBV11-2
CASSLVQTYNEQFF
TGTGCCAGCAGCTTAGTACAGACCTACAATGAGCAGTTCTTC
>TRBJ2-5|NA|NA|TRBV16
CASSPSTRGRETQYF
TGTGCCAGCAGCCCATCGACTAGAGGGAGGGAGACCCAGTACTTC
>TRBJ1-1|NA|NA|TRBV19
CASTPRSRNTEAFF
TGTGCCAGTACCCCCCGGTCGAGGAACACTGAAGCTTTCTTT
>TRBJ2-5|NA|TRBD2|TRBV4-1
CASSQENSGGARAQYF
TGCGCCAGCAGCCAAGAAAATAGCGGGGGGGCCAGAGCCCAGTACTTC
>TRBJ2-7|NA|NA|TRBV6-6
CASSYSRDYEQYF
TGTGCCAGCAGTTACTCGAGGGATTACGAGCAGTACTTC
>TRBJ1-5|NA|NA|TRBV10-1
CASSDIFSPPDGNQPQHF
TGCGCCAGCAGTGACATCTTTAGCCCTCCCGATGGAAATCAGCCCCAGCATTTT
>TRBJ1-2|NA|TRBD1|TRBV11-2
CASSPEGGQGFGGYTF
TGTGCCAGCAGCCCCGAGGGCGGACAGGGGTTCGGGGGCTACACCTTC
>TRBJ1-2|NA|NA|TRBV19
CASSIGQQKRYGYTF
TGTGCCAGTAGTATTGGACAGCAAAAGCGCTATGGCTACACCTTC
>TRBJ2-5|NA|TRBD1|TRBV19
CASSSRTGGTETQYF
TGTGCCAGTAGTTCCCGGACAGGGGGCACAGAGACCCAGTACTTC
>TRBJ2-1|NA|NA|TRBV5-1
CASSLEAGSYNEQFF
TGCGCCAGCAGCTTGGAGGCCGGGTCCTACAATGAGCAGTTCTTC
>TRBJ1-1|once|TRBD1|TRBV5-1
CASSFLPGQRDDSEAFF
TGCGCCAGCAGCTTTCTCCCGGGACAGAGGGACGACTCTGAAGCTTTCTTT
>TRBJ1-1|NA|NA|TRBV30
CAWSVRAGRDTEAFF
TGTGCCTGGAGTGTACGAGCAGGGCGAGACACTGAAGCTTTCTTT
>TRBJ2-2|NA|TRBD2|TRBV19
CASSGTSGNTGELFF
TGTGCCAGTAGTGGGACTAGCGGGAACACCGGGGAGCTGTTTTTT
>TRBJ2-5|NA|NA|TRBV11-2
CASSRTRVGQETQYF
TGTGCCAGCAGCCGTACCAGGGTGGGGCAAGAGACCCAGTACTTC
>TRBJ2-7|NA|NA|TRBV19
CASSILRGAHEQYF
TGTGCCAGTAGTATTTTACGGGGGGCCCACGAGCAGTACTTC